The 22 T cell receptor beta chains below all came from one sample that was sequenced in a study of OX40 agonist ivuxolimab in advanced cancers. The table came from immunoSEQ multiplex PCR; TCRdb's copy has only in-frame clones and leaves some out. In the table there are roughly 64,000 clones, approximately 80% of which are singletons. The sample was CD4+ or CD8+ T cells sorted from blood, taken in a trial of the OX40 agonist ivuxolimab. The receptor source for this set is an adult with an advanced solid tumor such as melanoma, head and neck, liver or kidney cancer.

The V gene is TRBV7-9, the J gene TRBJ1-5; D not resolved. CDR1 SEHNR and CDR2 FQNEAQ come from the germline V gene (reference sequence). The V end was cut by 1 base, the J end by 5 bases, with 6 bases between. There are 13 residues in the CDR3. CDR3 DNA sequence: TGTGCCAGCAGCTTAGATCAGGATCAGCCCCAGCATTTT. Translation: CASSLDQDQPQHF.

The chain employs TRBV7-8 and TRBJ1-1; D gene unclear. With 5 bases removed from V and 4 bases from J, the gap between germline ends came to 5 bases. The CDR3 sequence is 11 residues long. Germline loops: CDR1 SGHVS, CDR2 FQNEAQ. CDR3: CASSLGTEAFF. In nucleotides, the CDR3 is TGTGCCAGCAGCCTGGGCACTGAAGCTTTCTTT.

The rearrangement uses TRBV7-2 and TRBJ2-5; perhaps TRBD1 as D (6 bases). Deletions cut 5 bases from V and 5 bases from J, with 12 bases between. Per the germline V gene, CDR1 is SGHTA and CDR2 is FQGNSA. This CDR3 contains 13 residues. CDR3 bases: TGTGCCAGCAGCCCGACAGGTATGGAGACCCAGTACTTC. As protein: CASSPTGMETQYF.

The genes are TRBV19 and TRBJ2-1; D call uncertain. Germline lookup yields CDR1 LNHDA and CDR2 SQIVND (reference sequence). V lost 1 base and J 1 base, leaving 11 bases between the germline ends. This CDR3 region has 16 residues. CDR3 sequence (DNA): TGTGCCAGTAGTATAGGTCCGGCTAAATCCTACAATGAGCAGTTCTTC. Its translation is CASSIGPAKSYNEQFF.

The chain joins TRBV4-3 to TRBJ1-2; 7 bases fit TRBD1. Germline CDR1 is LGHNA and CDR2 is YSLEER. V shed 4 bases and J 6 bases; nucleotides not matched to a gene: 11. The CDR3 has 15 amino acids. This chain's CDR3 is CASSPRQGGDNGYTF. The CDR3 nucleotides are TGCGCCAGCAGCCCACGTCAAGGGGGCGACAATGGCTACACCTTC.

V usage is TRBV6-5 and J usage is TRBJ1-2, with a tentative D call TRBD1 (5 bases). V lost 5 bases, J lost 4 bases, and 11 bases lay in between. CDR1 is MNHEY, CDR2 SVGAGI, per germline. This CDR3 is built from 13 residues. CDR3 in amino acids: CASSQDNRYGYTF. In DNA, the CDR3 is TGTGCCAGCAGTCAGGACAACCGCTATGGCTACACCTTC.

The chain uses TRBV7-8 and TRBJ2-1; 10 positions match TRBD2. Germline loops: CDR1 SGHVS, CDR2 FQNEAQ. With V trimmed by 4 bases and J by 9 bases, 9 bases remained unmatched. The CDR3 loop spans 15 amino acids. CDR3 amino acids: CASSSISGGEGEQFF. DNA of the CDR3: TGTGCCAGCAGCTCGATAAGCGGGGGGGAGGGTGAGCAGTTCTTC.

This CDR3 reads CASIFRAGDTEAFF. The CDR3, as DNA: TGTGCCAGTATCTTCAGGGCAGGGGACACTGAAGCTTTCTTT. J is TRBJ1-1 and V is TRBV19, with D possibly being TRBD1 (6 bases). The V and J ends lost 7 bases and 3 bases respectively, with 15 bases between them. This CDR3 spans 14 amino acids. Germline lookup yields CDR1 LNHDA and CDR2 SQIVND (reference sequence).

This rearrangement joins TRBV18 to TRBJ2-2; D gene ambiguous. The CDR3 length is 13 residues. With 2 bases removed from V and 10 bases from J, the gap between germline ends came to 11 bases. Germline V gene lookup returns CDR1 KGHSH and CDR2 LQKENI. CDR3 region: CASSPIELTELFF. The CDR3 DNA follows: TGTGCCAGCTCACCAATCGAACTCACGGAGCTGTTTTTT. The full variable domain, rest sourced from reference TRBV18 and TRBJ2-2, is NAGVMQNPRHLVRRRGQEARLRCSPMKGHSHVYWYRQLPEEGLKFMVYLQKENIIDESGMPKERFSAEFPKEGPSILRIQQVVRGDSAAYFCASSPIELTELFFGEGSRLTVL.

The genes are TRBV5-1 and TRBJ1-4; no clear D. The CDR3 is made up of 14 amino acids. V was pared by 7 bases and J by 0 bases, with 10 bases between. Germline V gene data show CDR1 as SGHRS and CDR2 as YFSETQ. CDR3 sequence: CASRGTATNEKLFF. In DNA form, the CDR3 reads TGCGCCAGCCGCGGAACTGCAACTAATGAAAAACTGTTTTTT.

The chain combines TRBV11-3 with TRBJ2-1; the D is unclear. Germline lookup yields CDR1 SGHNT and CDR2 YENEEA. This CDR3 is built from 13 residues. Trimming removed 4 bases from V and 8 bases from J, with 12 bases in between. The CDR3 region has the DNA TGTGCCAGCAGCTCTGCGTTGGTTCATGAGCAGTTCTTC. It encodes CASSSALVHEQFF.

This clone was recorded a few times. The rearrangement uses TRBV4-1 and TRBJ1-4, with D tentatively TRBD1 (5 bases). Trimming shortened V by 1 base and J by 3 bases, and 15 bases separated the two germline ends. Germline CDR1 reads MGHRA; CDR2 reads YSYEKL. The CDR3 covers 17 residues. CDR3 sequence reads: CASSQGFGGFANEKLFF. CDR3 nucleotide sequence: TGCGCCAGCAGCCAAGGTTTTGGGGGGTTTGCTAATGAAAAACTGTTTTTT.

The V and J genes are TRBV6-1 and TRBJ1-2; the match to TRBD1 covers 7 bases. From germline, CDR1 is MNHNS and CDR2 SASEGT. The CDR3 has 13 amino acids. The V and J ends lost 6 bases and 3 bases, in that order; junction bases with no gene match: 4. The CDR3 region is CASREQGYYGYTF. The CDR3 DNA reads TGTGCCAGCAGGGAACAGGGGTACTATGGCTACACCTTC.

The J gene is TRBJ2-3, the V gene TRBV7-3, with D hard to call. The CDR3 loop spans 13 amino acids. V was trimmed by 2 bases and J by 4 bases, leaving 7 bases between them. Per the germline V gene, CDR1 is SGHTA and CDR2 is FQGTGA. CDR3 sequence reads: CASSLSVSDTQYF. DNA of the CDR3: TGTGCCAGCAGCTTATCCGTATCAGATACGCAGTATTTT.

V is TRBV6-5 and J is TRBJ1-1; D remains unclear. Germline CDR1 and CDR2: MNHEY and SVGAGI. This CDR3 contains 13 residues. The V gene lost 0 bases and the J gene lost 5 bases, with 7 bases spanning the gap. The DNA for the CDR3 is TGTGCCAGCAGTTACTCGATGGAAACTGAAGCTTTCTTT. Its translation: CASSYSMETEAFF.

This chain joins TRBV7-8 and TRBJ1-1; D is unclear. This CDR3 region has 14 residues. Trimming left V 4 bases short and J 4 bases short, with 13 bases between. Germline V gene lookup returns CDR1 SGHVS and CDR2 FQNEAQ. CDR3 DNA: TGTGCCAGCAGCTCCCTCGCGGGGTTCACTGAAGCTTTCTTT. It encodes CASSSLAGFTEAFF.

The chain links TRBV6-5 to TRBJ1-2; the D gene is possibly TRBD1 (5 bases). This CDR3 spans 15 amino acids. The germline CDR1 and CDR2 sequences are MNHEY and SVGAGI. The V end was cut by 6 bases, the J end by 4 bases, with 18 bases between. The CDR3: CASRGVGRSSYGYTF. CDR3 nucleotide sequence: TGTGCCAGCAGGGGGGTAGGGCGATCTTCCTATGGCTACACCTTC.

J is TRBJ2-7 and V is TRBV6-5; D is unclear. Trimming cost V 5 bases and J 6 bases, with 8 bases left between them. Germline V gene data show CDR1 as MNHEY and CDR2 as SVGAGI. The CDR3 totals 11 residues. CDR3 loop: CASSTRVEQYF. In nucleotides, the CDR3 is TGTGCCAGCAGTACCCGGGTCGAGCAGTACTTC.

Turning to this clone: One end of the junction varies from germline; a read error may be responsible. The CDR3 coding sequence is TGTGCCAGCAGCTCGACAGGGGCTGGCAATCAGCCCCAGCATTTT. Its protein is CASSSTGAGNQPQHF. The chain recombines TRBV4-1 with TRBJ1-5; 8 bases match TRBD1. CDR1 is MGHRA, CDR2 YSYEKL, per germline. The CDR3 covers 15 residues.

The J gene is TRBJ1-1, the V gene TRBV20-1; D is uncertain. The V gene's germline CDR1 is DFQATT and CDR2 SNEGSKA (reference sequence). Trimming removed 4 bases at V and 3 bases at J, with 3 bases between. This CDR3 is built from 10 residues. In DNA, the CDR3 is TGCAGTGCTACCGACACTGAAGCTTTCTTT. This gives the protein CSATDTEAFF.

The CDR3 DNA follows: TGTGCCAGCAGCGTTGGACTAGCGGGGGGAAGGGATACGCAGTATTTT. Translating it yields CASSVGLAGGRDTQYF. The chain couples TRBV7-3 to TRBJ2-3, with 14 bases aligning to TRBD2. Losses at the gene ends were 5 bases for V and 6 bases for J; bases not matched to a gene: 7. The CDR3 is made up of 16 amino acids. CDR1 is SGHTA and CDR2 is FQGTGA in the germline V gene.

This rearrangement joins TRBV7-8 to TRBJ2-7; D is unclear. Trimming took 2 bases from V and 6 from J, leaving 11 bases between them. Germline CDR1 reads SGHVS; CDR2 reads FQNEAQ. The CDR3 has 13 amino acids. The CDR3 sequence is CASSLSERTEQYF. CDR3 in DNA: TGTGCCAGCAGCTTATCCGAACGTACCGAGCAGTACTTC. Together with reference TRBV7-8 and TRBJ2-7, the CDR3 gives the full variable domain: GAGVSQSPRYKVAKRGQDVALRCDPISGHVSLFWYQQALGQGPEFLTYFQNEAQLDKSGLPSDRFFAERPEGSVSTLKIQRTQQEDSAVYLCASSLSERTEQYFGPGTRLTVT.